This T cell receptor (beta chain) came from a study of T cell responses to AZD1222 COVID-19 vaccine. Points from the study as a whole: Repertoires were collected only later (after the peak T cell response had occurred).

Notes on this clone: Its antigen is still unknown.

Sequencing used immunoSEQ multiplex PCR; TCRdb keeps in-frame clones, though not all of them. The data hold some 120,000 clones, with roughly 86% observed a single time. The CDR3 consists of 14 residues. Looked up from germline, CDR1 is SGHRS and CDR2 is YFSETQ. The ends were cut back, 0 bases at V and 9 bases at J, with 10 bases in the middle. This receptor was identified in an adult in good health. V is TRBV5-1 and J is TRBJ1-6; D uncertain. This sample comprised peripheral blood, obtained on day 0 of AZD1222 vaccination. The CDR3 bases are TGCGCCAGCAGCTTGGGAACGGTTGGTTCACCCCTCCACTTT. Translating gives CASSLGTVGSPLHF.